These 15 T cell receptor beta chains originate from one sample sequenced in a study of T cells in tuberculosis listed by TCRdb under 2018. The receptor library was made with the immunoSEQ multiplex PCR assay. TCRdb obtained this table from immuneACCESS and retained in-frame rearrangements with V and J assigned. These tables miss some clones; where compared with another copy, unresolved V genes account for less than half of the shortfall, and the remainder is unexplained. This sample gives about 43,000 clones in total; about 94% of them show up just once. 1.9% of the sample is in the top ten clones. The specimen sequenced was PBMCs. These receptor sequences come from a donor aged 5-35 years with latent tuberculosis or without tuberculosis infection. Some clones in this sample may be carry-over from other donors' samples.

As concerns this clone: This sample includes further DNA sequences coding for the same CDR3. This rearrangement joins TRBV19 to TRBJ2-3; D is ambiguous. The CDR3 is 13 residues long. From germline, CDR1 is LNHDA and CDR2 SQIVND (reference sequence). V was clipped by 1 base and J by 4 bases, with 6 bases between them. The CDR3 protein is CASSIGAPDTQYF. CDR3 in DNA: TGTGCCAGTAGTATAGGGGCTCCAGATACGCAGTATTTT.

The chain is built from TRBV27 and TRBJ1-1, with D possibly matching TRBD1 (5 bases). The CDR3 covers 14 residues. Trimming removed 2 bases at V and 0 bases at J, with 7 bases between. Germline-derived CDR1 and CDR2 are MNHEY and SMNVEV (reference sequence). Here the CDR3 DNA reads TGTGCCAGCAGTTTAAGACAGCTGAACACTGAAGCTTTCTTT. Translation: CASSLRQLNTEAFF.

This clone was counted once. V gene TRBV5-1 combines with J gene TRBJ2-7; the match to TRBD1 covers 8 bases. CDR3 length: 16 residues. V lost 4 bases to trimming and J lost 3 bases; unmatched junction nucleotides: 12. Per germline, CDR1 SGHRS and CDR2 YFSETQ. CDR3 sequence (DNA): TGCGCCAGCAGCCTGATAGGACAGGGAGGTGTCTACGAGCAGTACTTC. Translation gives CASSLIGQGGVYEQYF.

This clone was seen once. CDR3 nucleotide sequence: TGTGCCAGTAGCCCTGACAGGGGGCGTAGCGGCTACACCTTC. Protein: CASSPDRGRSGYTF. The genes are TRBV19 and TRBJ1-2; 10 bases match TRBD1. The trim removed 6 bases at V and 8 bases at J, leaving 9 bases unmatched. There are 14 residues in the CDR3. Germline CDR1 and CDR2: LNHDA and SQIVND (reference sequence).

This chain links TRBV18 with TRBJ2-4; D is possibly TRBD1 (5 bases). Germline CDR1 is KGHSH and CDR2 is LQKENI. Trimming removed 4 bases at V and 8 bases at J, with 9 bases between. This CDR3 comprises 12 residues. The CDR3 DNA follows: TGTGCCAGCTCACTAGGGGCGGACATTCAGTACTTC. It yields the protein CASSLGADIQYF.

The chain recombines TRBV29-1 with TRBJ2-1; 10 bases map to TRBD2. The germline CDR1 and CDR2 sequences are SQVTM and ANQGSEA. With 7 bases clipped from V and 0 bases from J, the junction kept 18 bases outside the gene matches. The CDR3 loop spans 19 amino acids. The CDR3 here is CSGFISAGGPISSYNEQFF. The CDR3 region has the DNA TGCAGCGGATTCATTTCAGCGGGAGGGCCCATTAGCTCCTACAATGAGCAGTTCTTC.

The rearrangement joins TRBV27 to TRBJ2-1; a possible D gene is TRBD2 (7 bases). V lost 4 bases, J lost 4 bases, and 20 bases lay in between. The germline V gene has CDR1 MNHEY and CDR2 SMNVEV (reference sequence). CDR3 length: 17 residues. The CDR3 is CASSWGGLDTLYNEQFF. The CDR3 nucleotides are TGTGCCAGCAGTTGGGGGGGGCTCGACACACTTTACAATGAGCAGTTCTTC.

The DNA of the CDR3 is TGTGCCAGCAGCCGGGGGACTAACTATGGCTACACCTTC. This translates into CASSRGTNYGYTF. The V gene is TRBV28, the J gene TRBJ1-2; tentatively, D is TRBD1 (5 bases). The germline V gene encodes CDR1 MDHEN and CDR2 SYDVKM. The CDR3 has 13 amino acids. The germline V and J ends were trimmed by 6 bases and 0 bases, with 8 bases remaining between them.

Notes on this clone: This sample includes further DNA sequences coding for the same CDR3. In nucleotides, the CDR3 is TGCGCCAGCAGCCAAGAAACGGCCGGGGAGCTGTTTTTT. Its translation is CASSQETAGELFF. V gene TRBV4-3 combines with J gene TRBJ2-2; D gene ambiguous. Germline V gene data show CDR1 as LGHNA and CDR2 as YSLEER. This CDR3 has 13 residues. Trimming took 0 bases from V and 6 from J, leaving 5 bases between them.

This clone was seen a single time. The chain joins TRBV28 to TRBJ2-1; D unresolved. Germline V gives CDR1 MDHEN, CDR2 SYDVKM. V was shortened by 5 bases and J by 5 bases, with 4 bases between the two germline ends. CDR3 size: 11 residues. The chain's CDR3 is CASSINNEQFF. CDR3 bases: TGTGCCAGCAGTATCAACAATGAGCAGTTCTTC.

This rearrangement joins TRBV5-6 to TRBJ2-7; 7 nucleotides agree with TRBD2. Trimming cost V 2 bases and J 2 bases; bases outside gene matches: 7. Per the germline V gene, CDR1 is SGHDT and CDR2 is YYEEEE. This CDR3 comprises 15 residues. Here the CDR3 reads CASSFLLADTYEQYF. The CDR3 nucleotides are TGTGCCAGCAGCTTTTTGCTAGCGGACACCTACGAGCAGTACTTC.

CDR3 nucleotides: TGTGCCAGCACCATTTACACCGGGGAGCTGTTTTTT. This codes for CASTIYTGELFF. This chain joins TRBV6-1 and TRBJ2-2; D is unclear. The germline gives CDR1 MNHNS, CDR2 SASEGT. The CDR3 is 12 amino acids. The V gene lost 7 bases and the J gene lost 3 bases, with 6 bases spanning the gap.

The rearrangement uses TRBV27 and TRBJ2-7; TRBD2 agrees at 12 bases. Germline values: CDR1 MNHEY, CDR2 SMNVEV (reference sequence). The junction had 5 bases not matched to a gene; V was cut back by 5 bases and J by 3 bases. The CDR3 is 15 amino acids. The CDR3 bases are TGTGCCAGCAGTACGACTAGCGGGAGCCGCTACGAGCAGTACTTC. Its protein is CASSTTSGSRYEQYF.

V is TRBV9 and J is TRBJ2-7; 9 bases fit TRBD2. Trimming cost V 4 bases and J 5 bases; bases outside gene matches: 10. This CDR3 is 15 amino acids long. Germline CDR1 and CDR2: SGDLS and YYNGEE. In DNA, the CDR3 is TGTGCCAGCAGCAGCTTAGTAGCGGGAGTTAACGAGCAGTACTTC. It specifies CASSSLVAGVNEQYF. Using reference TRBV9 and TRBJ2-7 for the parts outside the CDR3, the full variable domain is DSGVTQTPKHLITATGQRVTLRCSPRSGDLSVYWYQQSLDQGLQFLIQYYNGEERAKGNILERFSAQQFPDLHSELNLSSLELGDSALYFCASSSLVAGVNEQYFGPGTRLTVT.

This clone came up once. The V and J genes are TRBV7-9 and TRBJ2-1; 8 bases match TRBD2. Germline-derived CDR1 and CDR2 are SEHNR and FQNEAQ (reference sequence). The CDR3 consists of 16 residues. V was pared by 3 bases and J by 9 bases, with 13 bases of the junction left unmatched. The CDR3 loop reads CASSFWGSREVAEQFF. The CDR3, as DNA: TGTGCCAGCAGCTTTTGGGGCTCGCGGGAGGTTGCTGAGCAGTTCTTC. Full variable domain (remainder filled in from reference TRBV7-9 and TRBJ2-1): DTGVSQNPRHKITKRGQNVTFRCDPISEHNRLYWYRQTLGQGPEFLTYFQNEAQLEKSRLLSDRFSAERPKGSFSTLEIQRTEQGDSAMYLCASSFWGSREVAEQFFGPGTRLTVL.